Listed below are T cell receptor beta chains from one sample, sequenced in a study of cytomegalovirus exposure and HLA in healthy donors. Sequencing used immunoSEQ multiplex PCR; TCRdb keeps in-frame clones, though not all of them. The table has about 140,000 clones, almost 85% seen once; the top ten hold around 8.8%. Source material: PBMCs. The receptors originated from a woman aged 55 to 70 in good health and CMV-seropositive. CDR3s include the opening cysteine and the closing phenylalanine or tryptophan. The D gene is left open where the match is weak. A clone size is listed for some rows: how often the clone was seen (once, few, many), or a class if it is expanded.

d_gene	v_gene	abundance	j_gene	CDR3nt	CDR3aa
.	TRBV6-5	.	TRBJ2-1	TGTGCCAGCAGTTACTCCGGAGATTTGATGGAGCAGTTCTTC	CASSYSGDLMEQFF
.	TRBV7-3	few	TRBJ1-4	TGTGCCCCGGCTAGCCGTGAAAAACTGTTTTTT	CAPASREKLFF
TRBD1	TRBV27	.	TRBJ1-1	TGTGCCAGCAGTTTCCGATGGACAGGGGGCGCATCCTCCTCCGGGACTTTCTTT	CASSFRWTGGASSSGTFF
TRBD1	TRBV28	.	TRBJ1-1	TGTGCCAGTGGCCCCAGGGGGCCGAGTTTT	CASGPRGPSF
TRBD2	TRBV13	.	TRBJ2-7	TGTGCCAGCAGCTTTAGCGGGAGCCCCTACGAGCAGTACTTC	CASSFSGSPYEQYF
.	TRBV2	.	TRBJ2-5	TGTGCCAGCAAATTATACCAAGGGGGAGAGACCCAGTACTTC	CASKLYQGGETQYF
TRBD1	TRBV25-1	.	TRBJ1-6	TGTGCCAGCAGCTTGACAGGGAGGAGGTCCAATTCACCCCTCCACTTT	CASSLTGRRSNSPLHF
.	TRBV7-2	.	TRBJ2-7	TGTGCCAGCAGCTTATTACAGAGGGCCTACGAGCAGTACTTC	CASSLLQRAYEQYF
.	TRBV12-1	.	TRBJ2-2	TGTGCCAGCAGCCTCAGACAGGGCCGCCCGGGGACCGGGGAGCTGTTTTTT	CASSLRQGRPGTGELFF
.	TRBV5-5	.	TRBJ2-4	TGTGCCAGCAGCTTGGTAGAAAACATTCAGTACTTC	CASSLVENIQYF
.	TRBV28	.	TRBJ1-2	TGTGCCAGCAGTTTCGACAGTCCTAACTATGGCTACACCTTC	CASSFDSPNYGYTF
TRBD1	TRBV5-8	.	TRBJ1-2	TGTGCCAGCAGCACACACAGGGGGCGTCCCTATGGCTACACCTTC	CASSTHRGRPYGYTF
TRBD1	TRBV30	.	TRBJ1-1	TGTGCCTGGAGTGGGACAGGCAGGACTGAAGCTTTCTTT	CAWSGTGRTEAFF
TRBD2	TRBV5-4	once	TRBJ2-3	TGTGCCAGCAGCGGGGGACTAGCGGGAGGGCCCGCAGATACGCAGTATTTT	CASSGGLAGGPADTQYF
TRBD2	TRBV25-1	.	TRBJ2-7	TGTGCCAGCAGTGCGGTAGGGGAGGGCTACGAGCAGTACTTC	CASSAVGEGYEQYF
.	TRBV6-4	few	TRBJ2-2	TGTGCCAGCCGACCGGAGGGATTCGGGGAGCTGTTTTTT	CASRPEGFGELFF
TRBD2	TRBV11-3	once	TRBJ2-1	TGTGCCAGCAGCTTAGATAGCGGGAGGTTCGATGAGCAGTTCTTC	CASSLDSGRFDEQFF
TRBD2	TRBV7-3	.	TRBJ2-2	TGTGCCAGCAGCCCCACTAGCGGGAAGAACACCGGGGAGCTGTTTTTT	CASSPTSGKNTGELFF
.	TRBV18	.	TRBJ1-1	TGTGCCAGCTCCCGGGCGGGGGCTTCGAACACTGAAGCTTTCTTT	CASSRAGASNTEAFF
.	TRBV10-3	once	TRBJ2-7	TGTGCCACCGCGGCTGAGGCGGCCAACGAGCAGTACTTC	CATAAEAANEQYF
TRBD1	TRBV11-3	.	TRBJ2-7	TGTGCCAGCAGCTTAGGGAGCGGCAGAGTGACAGGGGGCTTCTACGAGCAGTACTTC	CASSLGSGRVTGGFYEQYF
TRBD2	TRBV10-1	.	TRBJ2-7	TGCGCCAGCATCGGACAGCAGCGGGGGCACTACAACGAGCAGTACTTC	CASIGQQRGHYNEQYF
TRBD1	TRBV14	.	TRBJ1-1	TGTGCCAGCAGCCCGAGGACAGGTTTTAACACTGAAGCTTTCTTT	CASSPRTGFNTEAFF
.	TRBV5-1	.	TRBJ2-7	TGCGCCAGCAGCTTGGTATTAGCGCCTTCCTACGAGCAGTACTTC	CASSLVLAPSYEQYF
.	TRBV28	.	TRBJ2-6	TGTGCCAGCAGTTTTGGTCTCACAGCCGGGGCCAACGTCCTGACTTTC	CASSFGLTAGANVLTF
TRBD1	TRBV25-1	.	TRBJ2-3	TGTGCCACCTCTCCCTCGACAGGGGCGGTTGATACGCAGTATTTT	CATSPSTGAVDTQYF
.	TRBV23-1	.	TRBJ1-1	TGCGCCAGCAGTCAATCATCGACAAGCAATTGGGCTTTCTTT	CASSQSSTSNWAFF
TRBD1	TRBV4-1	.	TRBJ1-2	TGCGCCAGCAGCCAAGGGGGACAGGGCAGATATGTCTACACCTTC	CASSQGGQGRYVYTF
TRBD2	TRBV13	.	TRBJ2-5	TGTGCCAGCAGCGATACCACTAGCGGGGTACAAGAGACCCAGTACTTC	CASSDTTSGVQETQYF
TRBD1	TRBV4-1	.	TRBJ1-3	TGCGCCAGCAGGAAGGGGGCACAGGGGGCGAAGGCTGGAAACACCATATATTTT	CASRKGAQGAKAGNTIYF